These 3 T cell receptor beta chains came from one sample sequenced in a study of vaccination and CD4 T cells after COVID-19. The treatment is: roughly 10-day PBMC culture with coronavirus spike peptide pools or control peptides (ViraFEST assay). The Oncomine TCR Beta short-read assay was what sequenced the DNA obtained from cultured CD4+ T cells. TCRdb processed the PCR reads anew with MiXCR; each CDR3 protein has one entry. The sample includes over 8,500 distinct CDR3 sequences, about 70% of them seen just once. No cognate antigen is known for these TCRs. The sample in question was CD4+ T cells from blood, cultured in vitro, obtained before SARS-CoV-2 vaccination. Receptors originate from a human donor who had recovered from COVID-19.

V usage is TRBV24-1 and J usage is TRBJ2-5, with TRBD2 matching over 13 bases. V lost 1 base and J lost 5; bases outside the gene matches: 6. Germline loops: CDR1 KGHDR, CDR2 SFDVKD. There are 17 residues in the CDR3. CDR3 in amino acids: CATSDFGLAGVGETQYF. The CDR3 coding sequence is TGTGCCACCAGTGATTTCGGACTAGCGGGAGTCGGTGAGACCCAGTACTTC.

The J gene is TRBJ2-5, the V gene TRBV7-3; 10 bases are shared with TRBD2. CDR3 length equals 15 residues. The germline V gene has CDR1 SGHTA and CDR2 FQGTGA. Trimming cost V 2 bases and J 2 bases; bases outside gene matches: 2. The CDR3 DNA reads as TGTGCCAGCAGCTTACGTAGCGGGGGGCAAGAGACCCAGTACTTC. Translated, it gives CASSLRSGGQETQYF.

The rearrangement uses TRBV6-2 or TRBV6-3 and TRBJ2-7; 7 bases are a match to TRBD1. The J segment lost 2 bases and the V segment lost 5 bases, leaving 6 bases of the junction unmatched. Germline CDR1 and CDR2: MNHEY and SVGEGT. The CDR3 is 14 amino acids. The CDR3 nucleotides read TGTGCCAGCAGTGCCCACAGGGGAACCTACGAGCAGTACTTC. Encoded protein: CASSAHRGTYEQYF.